A single sample gave rise to the 5 T cell receptor beta chains below, sequenced in a study of PD-1 blockade in mismatch repair-deficient tumors. Using immunoSEQ multiplex PCR, the repertoire was profiled, and TCRdb retains in-frame clones only, with some absent. The table includes about 66,000 clones, 60% to 80% detected once. The specimen was peripheral blood, collected 2 weeks after starting pembrolizumab. The receptor source for this set is an adult with mismatch repair-deficient cancer.

The chain employs TRBV4-2 and TRBJ1-1, with D maybe TRBD1 (6 bases). The germline V and J ends were trimmed by 0 bases and 7 bases, with 15 bases remaining between them. This CDR3 is built from 15 residues. CDR1 LGHNA and CDR2 YNFKEQ come from the germline V gene. The CDR3 loop reads CASSQDGRGRNEAFF. In nucleotides, the CDR3 is TGTGCCAGCAGCCAAGACGGACGGGGGCGGAATGAAGCTTTCTTT.

This chain links TRBV19 with TRBJ2-3; no clear D gene. CDR1 is LNHDA, CDR2 SQIVND, per germline (reference sequence). Trimming took 4 bases from V and 0 from J, leaving 14 bases between them. This CDR3 contains 16 residues. Here the CDR3 DNA reads TGTGCCAGTAGTAACGGCATCTCTTCTAGCACAGATACGCAGTATTTT. Translated, it gives CASSNGISSSTDTQYF.

This clone was seen once. V is TRBV25-1 and J is TRBJ2-1; the match to TRBD2 covers 7 bases. After removal of 6 bases from V and 9 bases from J, the junction contained 8 bases not matched to a gene. The CDR3 is 13 amino acids. Germline CDR1 and CDR2: MGHDK and SYGVNS. For the CDR3, the DNA is TGTGCCAGCAGGGCGGGGTCGGGGGGTGAGCAGTTCTTC. Its protein product is CASRAGSGGEQFF.

This chain uses TRBV5-1 with TRBJ2-1, with no clear D. The CDR3 length is 14 residues. The germline CDR1 and CDR2 sequences are SGHRS and YFSETQ. V was pared by 0 bases and J by 6 bases, with 10 bases between. The CDR3 protein is CASSLEGFVNEQFF. CDR3 nucleotides: TGCGCCAGCAGCTTGGAAGGGTTTGTCAATGAGCAGTTCTTC.

A single count supports this clone. The rearrangement joins TRBV7-2 to TRBJ2-7; D gene uncertain. CDR1 and CDR2 (germline): SGHTA, FQGNSA. The CDR3 covers 14 residues. V was shortened by 7 bases and J by 2 bases, with 15 bases between the two germline ends. CDR3: CASTLFGSPYEQYF. CDR3 nucleotides: TGTGCCAGCACCCTATTCGGTTCCCCCTACGAGCAGTACTTC.